This TCR beta chain was captured by sequencing in a study of T cell responses to AZD1222 COVID-19 vaccine. Whole-study findings and limits: The CD4 TCRs associated with vaccination extended across spike and predominated at 160-218 and 743-854. It was only six AZD1222 recipients who were seropositive at baseline. Nearly half of unique spike-specific TCRs reportedly avoided B.1.351 and B.1.1.7 mutated regions. White British ancestry dominated among donors, who included more females, and clonal diversity was possibly underestimated.

The CDR3 loop spans 14 amino acids. The V gene lost 3 bases and the J gene lost 0 bases, with 6 bases spanning the gap. Germline lookup yields CDR1 LNHDA and CDR2 SQIVND (reference sequence). The repertoire was sequenced with immunoSEQ multiplex PCR; TCRdb's copy has only in-frame clones and lacks some. This sample has 130,000 or so clones, with over 75% found just once. Remarks on this clone: What it binds is unknown.

The chain employs TRBV19 and TRBJ1-3; tentative D call: TRBD1 (5 bases). This material consisted of peripheral blood, taken on day 0 of AZD1222 vaccination. The source of this sequence is an adult in good health. CDR3 loop: CASSIGGSGNTIYF. CDR3 nucleotides: TGTGCCAGTAGTATCGGGGGCTCTGGAAACACCATATATTTT.